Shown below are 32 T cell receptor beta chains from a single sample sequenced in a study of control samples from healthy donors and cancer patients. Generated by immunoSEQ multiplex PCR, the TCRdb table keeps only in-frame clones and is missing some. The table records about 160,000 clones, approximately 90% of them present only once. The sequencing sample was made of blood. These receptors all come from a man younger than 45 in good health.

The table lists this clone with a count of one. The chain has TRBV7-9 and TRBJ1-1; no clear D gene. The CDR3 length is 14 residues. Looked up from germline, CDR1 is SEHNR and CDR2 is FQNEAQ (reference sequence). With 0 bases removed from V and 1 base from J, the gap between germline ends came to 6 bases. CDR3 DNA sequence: TGTGCCAGCAGCTTAGCAGTCGAGAACACTGAAGCTTTCTTT. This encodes CASSLAVENTEAFF.

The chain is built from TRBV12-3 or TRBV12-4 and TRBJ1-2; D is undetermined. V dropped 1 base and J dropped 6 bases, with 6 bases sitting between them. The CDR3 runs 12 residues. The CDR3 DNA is TGTGCCAGCAGTTTAGATACAGATGGCTACACCTTC. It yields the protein CASSLDTDGYTF.

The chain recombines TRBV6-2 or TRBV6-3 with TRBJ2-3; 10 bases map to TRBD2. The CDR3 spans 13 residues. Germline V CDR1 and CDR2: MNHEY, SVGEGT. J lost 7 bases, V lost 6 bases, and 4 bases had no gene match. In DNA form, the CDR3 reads TGTGCCAGCAGCCTAGCGGGGGATCATACGCAGTATTTT. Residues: CASSLAGDHTQYF.

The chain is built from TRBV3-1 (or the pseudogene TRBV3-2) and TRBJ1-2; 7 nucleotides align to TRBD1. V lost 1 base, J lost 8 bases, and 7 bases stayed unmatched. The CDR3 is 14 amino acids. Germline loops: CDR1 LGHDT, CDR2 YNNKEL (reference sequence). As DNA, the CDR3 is TGTGCCAGCAGCCAAGGAGTCACAGGGGACGGCTACACCTTC. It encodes CASSQGVTGDGYTF.

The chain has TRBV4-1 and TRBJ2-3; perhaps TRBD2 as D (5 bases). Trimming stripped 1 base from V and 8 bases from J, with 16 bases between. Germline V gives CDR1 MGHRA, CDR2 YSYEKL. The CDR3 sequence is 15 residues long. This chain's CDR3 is CASSQAETGYVTQYF. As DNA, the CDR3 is TGCGCCAGCAGCCAAGCCGAAACGGGGTATGTTACGCAGTATTTT.

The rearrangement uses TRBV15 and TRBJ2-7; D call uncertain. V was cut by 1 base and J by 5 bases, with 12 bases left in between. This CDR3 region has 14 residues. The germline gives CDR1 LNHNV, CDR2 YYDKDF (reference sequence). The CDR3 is CATSRVMAINEQYF. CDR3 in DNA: TGTGCCACCAGCAGAGTAATGGCTATAAACGAGCAGTACTTC.

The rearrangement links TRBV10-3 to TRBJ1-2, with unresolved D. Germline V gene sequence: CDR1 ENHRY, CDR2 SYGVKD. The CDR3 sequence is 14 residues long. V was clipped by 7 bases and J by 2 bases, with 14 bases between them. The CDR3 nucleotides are TGTGCCATCACCCCGACTGATTCCAACTATGGCTACACCTTC. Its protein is CAITPTDSNYGYTF.

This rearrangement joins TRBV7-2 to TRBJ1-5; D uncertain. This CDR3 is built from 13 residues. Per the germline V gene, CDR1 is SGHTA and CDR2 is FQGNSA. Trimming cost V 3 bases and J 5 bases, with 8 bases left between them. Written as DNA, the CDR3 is TGTGCCAGCAGCTTCGGTCAAGATCAGCCCCAGCATTTT. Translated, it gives CASSFGQDQPQHF.

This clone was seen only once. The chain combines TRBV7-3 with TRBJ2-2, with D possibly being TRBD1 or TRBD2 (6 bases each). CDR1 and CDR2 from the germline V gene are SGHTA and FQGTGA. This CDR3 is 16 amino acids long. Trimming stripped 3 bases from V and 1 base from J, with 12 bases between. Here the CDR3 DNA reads TGTGCCAGCAGCTTTACGGGGGCCCGGAACACCGGGGAGCTGTTTTTT. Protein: CASSFTGARNTGELFF.

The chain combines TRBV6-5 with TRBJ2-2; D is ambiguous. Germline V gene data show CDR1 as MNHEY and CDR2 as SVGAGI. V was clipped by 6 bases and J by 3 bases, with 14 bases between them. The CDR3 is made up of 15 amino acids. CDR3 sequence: CASRILGRHTGELFF. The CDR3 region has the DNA TGTGCCAGCAGAATACTTGGCAGGCACACCGGGGAGCTGTTTTTT.

The CDR3 nucleotides are TGTGCCAGCCGTCCTCCCGGTAGGGGATGGGATGGCTACACCTTC. Its protein product is CASRPPGRGWDGYTF. This chain links TRBV6-5 with TRBJ1-2, with D tentatively TRBD1 (5 bases). The CDR3 covers 15 residues. V was clipped by 8 bases and J by 6 bases, with 22 bases between them. Germline lookup yields CDR1 MNHEY and CDR2 SVGAGI.

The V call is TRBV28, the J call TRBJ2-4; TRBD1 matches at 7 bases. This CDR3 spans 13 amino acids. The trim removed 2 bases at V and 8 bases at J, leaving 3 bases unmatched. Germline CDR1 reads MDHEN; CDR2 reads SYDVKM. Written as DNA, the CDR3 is TGTGCCAGCAGTTTACAGGGGGAAGACATTCAGTACTTC. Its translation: CASSLQGEDIQYF. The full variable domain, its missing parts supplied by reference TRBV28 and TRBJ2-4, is DVKVTQSSRYLVKRTGEKVFLECVQDMDHENMFWYRQDPGLGLRLIYFSYDVKMKEKGDIPEGYSVSREKKERFSLILESASTNQTSMYLCASSLQGEDIQYFGAGTRLSVL.

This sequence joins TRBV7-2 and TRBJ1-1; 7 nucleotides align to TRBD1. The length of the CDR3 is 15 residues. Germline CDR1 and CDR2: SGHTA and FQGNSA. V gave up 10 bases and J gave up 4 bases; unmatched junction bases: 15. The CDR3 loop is CATEAGGTTGTEAFF. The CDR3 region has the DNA TGTGCCACTGAGGCAGGGGGGACTACGGGCACTGAAGCTTTCTTT.

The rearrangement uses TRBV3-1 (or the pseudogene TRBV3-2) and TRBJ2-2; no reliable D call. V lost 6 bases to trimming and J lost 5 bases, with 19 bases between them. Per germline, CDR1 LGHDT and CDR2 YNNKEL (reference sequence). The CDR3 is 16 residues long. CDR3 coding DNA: TGTGCCAGCAGGGGATGGGGTAACAGCGAGACCGGGGAGCTGTTTTTT. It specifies CASRGWGNSETGELFF.

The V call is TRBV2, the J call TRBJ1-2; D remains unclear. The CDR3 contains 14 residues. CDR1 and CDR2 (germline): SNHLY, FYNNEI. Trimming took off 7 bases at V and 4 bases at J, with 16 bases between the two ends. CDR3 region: CASNPTAGSYGYTF. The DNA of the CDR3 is TGTGCCAGCAACCCGACGGCGGGCAGCTATGGCTACACCTTC.

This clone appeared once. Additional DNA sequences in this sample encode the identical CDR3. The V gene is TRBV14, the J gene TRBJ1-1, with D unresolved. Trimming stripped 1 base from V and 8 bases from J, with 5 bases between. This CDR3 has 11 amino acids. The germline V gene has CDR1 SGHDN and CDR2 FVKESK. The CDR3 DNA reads TGTGCCAGCAGCCAAGGGCCCGAAGCTTTCTTT. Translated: CASSQGPEAFF.

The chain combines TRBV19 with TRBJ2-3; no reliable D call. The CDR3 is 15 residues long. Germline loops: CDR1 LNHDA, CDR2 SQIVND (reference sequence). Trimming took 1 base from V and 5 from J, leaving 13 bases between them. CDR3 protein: CASSIGGVRGDTQYF. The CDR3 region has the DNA TGTGCCAGTAGTATAGGAGGCGTTAGAGGAGATACGCAGTATTTT.

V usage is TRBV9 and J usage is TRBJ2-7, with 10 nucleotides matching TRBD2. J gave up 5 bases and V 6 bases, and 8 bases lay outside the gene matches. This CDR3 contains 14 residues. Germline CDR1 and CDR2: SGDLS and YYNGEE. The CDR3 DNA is TGTGCCAGCACCCTGACCGGGACTAGCGACGAGCAGTACTTC. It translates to CASTLTGTSDEQYF.

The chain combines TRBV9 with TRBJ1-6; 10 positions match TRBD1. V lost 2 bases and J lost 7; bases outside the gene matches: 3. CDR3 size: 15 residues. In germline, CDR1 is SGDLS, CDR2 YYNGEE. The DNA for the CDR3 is TGTGCCAGCAGCGTCGGACAGGGGGTAAATTCACCCCTCCACTTT. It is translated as CASSVGQGVNSPLHF.

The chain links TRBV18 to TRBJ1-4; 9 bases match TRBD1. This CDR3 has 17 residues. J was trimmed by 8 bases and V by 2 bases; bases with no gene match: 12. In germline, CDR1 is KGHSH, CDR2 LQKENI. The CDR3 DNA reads TGTGCCAGCTCACCAAGGAAGGGGGACAGGGCCGACGAAAAACTGTTTTTT. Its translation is CASSPRKGDRADEKLFF. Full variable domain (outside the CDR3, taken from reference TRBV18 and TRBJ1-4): NAGVMQNPRHLVRRRGQEARLRCSPMKGHSHVYWYRQLPEEGLKFMVYLQKENIIDESGMPKERFSAEFPKEGPSILRIQQVVRGDSAAYFCASSPRKGDRADEKLFFGSGTQLSVL.

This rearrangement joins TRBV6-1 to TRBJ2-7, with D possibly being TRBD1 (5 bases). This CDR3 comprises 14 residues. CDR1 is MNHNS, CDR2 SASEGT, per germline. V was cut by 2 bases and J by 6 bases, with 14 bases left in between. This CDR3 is CASSEYRGHSEQYF. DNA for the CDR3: TGTGCCAGCAGTGAATATAGGGGCCATAGCGAGCAGTACTTC.

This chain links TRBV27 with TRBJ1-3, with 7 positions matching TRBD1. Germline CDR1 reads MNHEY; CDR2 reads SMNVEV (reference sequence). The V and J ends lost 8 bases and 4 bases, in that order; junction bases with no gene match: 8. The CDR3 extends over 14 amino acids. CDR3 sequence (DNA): TGTGCCAGCGCTCTGAGGGGGCCCGGAAACACCATATATTTT. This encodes CASALRGPGNTIYF.

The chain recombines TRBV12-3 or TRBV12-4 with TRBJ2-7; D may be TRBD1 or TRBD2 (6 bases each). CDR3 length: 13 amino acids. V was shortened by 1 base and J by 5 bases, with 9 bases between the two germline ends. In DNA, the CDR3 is TGTGCCAGCAGTTTAGACAGGGAGGACGAGCAGTACTTC. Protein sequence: CASSLDREDEQYF.

CDR3 nucleotides: TGTGCCAGCAGCTCAACCGGGACTATTCCCTACGAGCAGTACTTC. Encoded protein: CASSSTGTIPYEQYF. V gene TRBV11-2 combines with J gene TRBJ2-7, with TRBD2 identical over 7 bases. CDR1 and CDR2 (germline): SGHAT, FQNNGV. V was clipped by 4 bases and J by 2 bases; unmatched bases: 8. The CDR3 is 15 amino acids. Looking up the rest from reference TRBV11-2 and TRBJ2-7 gives the full variable domain: EAGVAQSPRYKIIEKRQSVAFWCNPISGHATLYWYQQILGQGPKLLIQFQNNGVVDDSQLPKDRFSAERLKGVDSTLKIQPAKLEDSAVYLCASSSTGTIPYEQYFGPGTRLTVT.

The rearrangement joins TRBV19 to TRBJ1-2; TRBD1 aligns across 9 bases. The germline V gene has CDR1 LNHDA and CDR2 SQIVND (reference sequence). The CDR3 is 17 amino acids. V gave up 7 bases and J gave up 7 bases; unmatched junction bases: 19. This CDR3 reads CASMLSGQGSPRGGYTF. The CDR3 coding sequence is TGTGCCAGTATGCTATCGGGACAGGGCTCCCCCAGAGGTGGCTACACCTTC.

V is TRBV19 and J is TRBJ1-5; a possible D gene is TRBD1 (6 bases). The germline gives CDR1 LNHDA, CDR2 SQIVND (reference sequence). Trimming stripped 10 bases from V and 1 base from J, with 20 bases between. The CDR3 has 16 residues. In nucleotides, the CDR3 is TGTGCCACCGCCGATACAGGGAAGGGCAGCAATCAGCCCCAGCATTTT. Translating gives CATADTGKGSNQPQHF.

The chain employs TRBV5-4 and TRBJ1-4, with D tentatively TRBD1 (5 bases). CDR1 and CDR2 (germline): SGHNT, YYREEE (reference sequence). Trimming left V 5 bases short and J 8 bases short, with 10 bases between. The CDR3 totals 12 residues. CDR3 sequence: CASRREGEKLFF. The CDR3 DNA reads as TGTGCCAGCAGACGTGAGGGGGAAAAACTGTTTTTT.

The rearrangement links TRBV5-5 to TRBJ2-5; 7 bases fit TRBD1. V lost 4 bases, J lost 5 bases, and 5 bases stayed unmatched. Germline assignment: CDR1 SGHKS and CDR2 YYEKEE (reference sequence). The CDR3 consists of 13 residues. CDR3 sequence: CASSLTGSETQYF. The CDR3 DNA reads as TGTGCCAGCAGCCTGACAGGGAGCGAGACCCAGTACTTC.

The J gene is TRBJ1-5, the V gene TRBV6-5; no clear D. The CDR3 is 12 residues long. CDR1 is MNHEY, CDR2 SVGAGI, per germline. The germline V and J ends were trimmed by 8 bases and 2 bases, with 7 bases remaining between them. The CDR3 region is CASPDGNQPQHF. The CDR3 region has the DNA TGTGCCAGCCCCGATGGCAATCAGCCCCAGCATTTT.

The CDR3 loop reads CASSLQAGNTEAFF. In nucleotides, the CDR3 is TGTGCCAGCAGCTTACAGGCCGGGAACACTGAAGCTTTCTTT. This chain links TRBV11-2 with TRBJ1-1; no clear D gene. Germline CDR1 and CDR2: SGHAT and FQNNGV. This CDR3 is 14 amino acids long. The V and J ends lost 2 bases and 1 base respectively, with 8 bases between them.

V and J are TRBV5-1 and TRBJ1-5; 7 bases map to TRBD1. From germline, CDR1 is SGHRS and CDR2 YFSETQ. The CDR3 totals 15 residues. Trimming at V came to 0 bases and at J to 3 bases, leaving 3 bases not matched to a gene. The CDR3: CASSLAGGPNQPQHF. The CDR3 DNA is TGCGCCAGCAGCTTGGCAGGGGGTCCCAATCAGCCCCAGCATTTT. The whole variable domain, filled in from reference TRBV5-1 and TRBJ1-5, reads KAGVTQTPRYLIKTRGQQVTLSCSPISGHRSVSWYQQTPGQGLQFLFEYFSETQRNKGNFPGRFSGRQFSNSRSEMNVSTLELGDSALYLCASSLAGGPNQPQHFGDGTRLSIL.

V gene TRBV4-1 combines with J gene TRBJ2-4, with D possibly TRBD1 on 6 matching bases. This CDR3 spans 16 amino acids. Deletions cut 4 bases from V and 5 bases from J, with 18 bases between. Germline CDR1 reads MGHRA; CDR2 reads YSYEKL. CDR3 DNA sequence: TGCGCCAGCAGCCTAGAAGGGCAGGGGACGGAAAACATTCAGTACTTC. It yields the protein CASSLEGQGTENIQYF.